The source of this TCR beta chain is a study of T-cell memory formation after mild COVID-19. This clonotype was seen a handful of times. The CDR3 length is 15 residues. Germline CDR1 SGHTA, CDR2 FQGNSA. V lost 5 bases to trimming and J lost 6 bases; unmatched junction nucleotides: 10. 5'RACE primed from the constant segment yielded TCR alpha and TCR beta cDNA libraries bearing sample barcodes and UMIs. TCRdb reanalysed the 5' RACE reads using MiXCR and keeps one entry per CDR3 protein. The data show 550,000 to 600,000 distinct CDR3 sequences, roughly 20% seen once. Specimen: PBMCs or a T cell subset sorted from them (not recorded which). This sequence joins TRBV7-2 and TRBJ2-1; TRBD1 agrees at 7 bases. This TCR was recovered from an adult woman who had mild COVID-19 (a few samples of this study predate the infection). Cell type and time point are not known. The CDR3 sequence is CASSRDRDDFNEQFF. CDR3 nucleotides: TGTGCCAGCAGCCGGGACAGAGATGACTTCAATGAGCAGTTCTTC.